These 12 T cell receptor beta chains originate from one sample sequenced in a study of cytomegalovirus exposure and HLA in healthy donors. Repertoires were generated with immunoSEQ multiplex PCR, while TCRdb's copy carries only in-frame clones and drops some. The sample records 150,000 to 180,000 clones, 75% to 90% being singletons. The sample comprised PBMCs. Receptors were obtained from a man aged 18-30 years in good health and CMV-seropositive.

The chain employs TRBV6-6 and TRBJ2-1; TRBD2 aligns across 11 bases. The CDR3 contains 16 residues. Trimming cost V 2 bases and J 7 bases; bases outside gene matches: 7. Germline V gene data show CDR1 as MNHNY and CDR2 as SVGAGI (reference sequence). As DNA, the CDR3 is TGTGCCAGCAGTTACCGGGTAGCGGGGGGGCTGAATGAGCAGTTCTTC. This gives the protein CASSYRVAGGLNEQFF.

V gene TRBV4-1 combines with J gene TRBJ1-2, with 12 bases that match TRBD1. Trimming cost V 3 bases and J 1 base; bases outside gene matches: 9. Germline CDR1 is MGHRA and CDR2 is YSYEKL. This CDR3 comprises 18 residues. Here the CDR3 DNA reads TGCGCCAGCAGCCACGCCCCAGGGACAGGGGGCCTTAACTATGGCTACACCTTC. It codes for CASSHAPGTGGLNYGYTF.

The chain recombines TRBV4-3 with TRBJ2-7, with 10 bases matching TRBD2. The CDR3 loop spans 17 amino acids. The germline gives CDR1 LGHNA, CDR2 YSLEER. With 0 bases clipped from V and 5 bases from J, the junction kept 10 bases outside the gene matches. CDR3: CASSQDWASGSIHEQYF. CDR3 coding DNA: TGCGCCAGCAGCCAAGATTGGGCTAGCGGGAGTATACACGAGCAGTACTTC.

This clone came up a few times. The chain links TRBV7-2 to TRBJ2-2; D is undetermined. The V end lost 2 bases, the J end lost 3 bases, and 7 bases lay between the germline ends. From germline, CDR1 is SGHTA and CDR2 FQGNSA. This CDR3 comprises 14 residues. CDR3 sequence (DNA): TGTGCCAGCAGCTTAACTCGCGACACCGGGGAGCTGTTTTTT. Its protein is CASSLTRDTGELFF. Looking up the rest from reference TRBV7-2 and TRBJ2-2 gives the full variable domain: GAGVSQSPSNKVTEKGKDVELRCDPISGHTALYWYRQSLGQGLEFLIYFQGNSAPDKSGLPSDRFSAERTGGSVSTLTIQRTQQEDSAVYLCASSLTRDTGELFFGEGSRLTVL.

The rearrangement links TRBV6-5 to TRBJ2-1; D is possibly TRBD1 (5 bases). Trimming removed 6 bases from V and 10 bases from J, with 16 bases in between. The length of the CDR3 is 13 residues. Germline CDR1 is MNHEY and CDR2 is SVGAGI. The CDR3 nucleotides read TGTGCCAGCAGCGAGACGGCAGGGCTCGAGCAGTTCTTC. Amino acids: CASSETAGLEQFF.

The chain combines TRBV19 with TRBJ1-2, with D perhaps TRBD1 (5 bases). Trimming removed 2 bases at V and 4 bases at J, with 17 bases between. CDR1 and CDR2 (germline): LNHDA, SQIVND (reference sequence). This CDR3 is built from 16 residues. CDR3 DNA sequence: TGTGCCAGTAGTATAAACGGAAACCAGGGACTCTATGGCTACACCTTC. Amino acids: CASSINGNQGLYGYTF.

The chain uses TRBV4-3 and TRBJ1-4; D is possibly TRBD1 (6 bases). V lost 3 bases and J 5 bases, leaving 16 bases between the germline ends. The CDR3 spans 16 residues. Looked up from germline, CDR1 is LGHNA and CDR2 is YSLEER. CDR3 loop: CASSQGPQGRNEKLFF. The CDR3 bases are TGCGCCAGCAGCCAGGGGCCACAGGGCCGGAATGAAAAACTGTTTTTT.

The chain is built from TRBV6-5 and TRBJ2-2; no reliable D call. The V gene lost 1 base and the J gene lost 6 bases, with 6 bases spanning the gap. The CDR3 sequence is 13 residues long. The V gene's germline CDR1 is MNHEY and CDR2 SVGAGI. This CDR3 is CASSYFVPGELFF. The CDR3 region has the DNA TGTGCCAGCAGTTACTTCGTTCCCGGGGAGCTGTTTTTT.

This chain connects TRBV19 to TRBJ2-1, with TRBD2 as a possible D gene (5 bases). The CDR3 length is 15 residues. V gave up 6 bases and J gave up 4 bases, with 16 bases separating them. Germline V gene lookup returns CDR1 LNHDA and CDR2 SQIVND (reference sequence). The CDR3 DNA reads as TGTGCCAGTAGCCGATCTAGCACACGATACAATGAGCAGTTCTTC. Amino acids: CASSRSSTRYNEQFF.

The V and J genes are TRBV5-6 and TRBJ2-7; 10 bases are shared with TRBD1. V lost 3 bases to trimming and J lost 2 bases; unmatched junction nucleotides: 2. This CDR3 is 14 amino acids long. Germline CDR1 is SGHDT and CDR2 is YYEEEE. DNA for the CDR3: TGTGCCAGCAGCTCCGGGACAGGGGCCTACGAGCAGTACTTC. Translation: CASSSGTGAYEQYF.

The genes are TRBV4-3 and TRBJ1-2, with 10 bases matching TRBD1. V lost 1 base, J lost 4 bases, and 6 bases stayed unmatched. The CDR3 totals 16 residues. The germline CDR1 and CDR2 sequences are LGHNA and YSLEER. CDR3 protein: CASSQGGTGDAYGYTF. In DNA form, the CDR3 reads TGCGCCAGCAGCCAAGGAGGGACAGGGGATGCCTATGGCTACACCTTC.

This rearrangement joins TRBV18 to TRBJ2-3; 9 bases align to TRBD2. V trimming: 0 bases; J trimming: 0 bases; junction bases outside the gene matches: 7. The CDR3 has 18 amino acids. Germline V lookup: CDR1 KGHSH, CDR2 LQKENI. This CDR3 reads CASSPPGLADSSTDTQYF. The DNA for the CDR3 is TGTGCCAGCTCACCACCGGGACTAGCAGACTCTAGCACAGATACGCAGTATTTT.